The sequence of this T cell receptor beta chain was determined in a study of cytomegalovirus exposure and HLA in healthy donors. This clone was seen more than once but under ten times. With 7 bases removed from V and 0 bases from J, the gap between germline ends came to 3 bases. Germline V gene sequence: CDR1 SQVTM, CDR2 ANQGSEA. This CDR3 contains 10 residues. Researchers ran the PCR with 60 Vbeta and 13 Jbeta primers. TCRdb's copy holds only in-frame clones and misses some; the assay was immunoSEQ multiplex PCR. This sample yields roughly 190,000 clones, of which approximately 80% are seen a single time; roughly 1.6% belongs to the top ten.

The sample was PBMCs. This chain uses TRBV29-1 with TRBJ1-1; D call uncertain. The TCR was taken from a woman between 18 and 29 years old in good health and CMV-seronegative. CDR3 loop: CSALNTEAFF. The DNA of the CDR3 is TGCAGCGCCTTGAACACTGAAGCTTTCTTT.